The rows below give T cell receptor beta chains drawn from one sample of a study of low-dose radiotherapy and immunotherapy resistance in tumors. MiXCR, run by TCRdb on the reads, gives a single entry per CDR3 protein. The table includes tens of thousands of distinct CDR3 sequences, less than 30% detected once. The specimen comprised PBMCs, sampled after low-dose radiotherapy plus immunotherapy. These receptors all come from a male donor with prostate cancer. Each CDR3 is given with its conserved first and last residue. The order of the fields is V gene, J gene, clone size, D gene, CDR3 DNA, CDR3 protein. The D gene is left open where the match is weak. The size field is filled for only some rows; it gives once, few, many or a size class.

TRBV6-2/TRBV6-3,TRBJ2-2,.,TRBD2,TGTGCCAGCGAGGAGGGAGGGTTGCGCGGGGAGCTGTTTTTT,CASEEGGLRGELFF
TRBV7-2,TRBJ2-7,many,TRBD1,TGTGCCAGCAGCTCGACAGGGTACGAGCAGTACTTC,CASSSTGYEQYF
TRBV7-6,TRBJ2-7,many,.,TGTGCCAGCAGCTTACAGGGGCCCTACGAGCAGTACTTC,CASSLQGPYEQYF
TRBV11-1,TRBJ2-1,many,.,TGTGCCAGCAGCCAACACAATGAGCAGTTCTTC,CASSQHNEQFF
TRBV24-1,TRBJ2-2,.,TRBD1,TGTGCCACCAGTGTTTCTGGGAGGACAGGGCTCACCGGGGAGCTGTTTTTT,CATSVSGRTGLTGELFF
TRBV6-2/TRBV6-3,TRBJ1-5,many,.,TGTGCCAGCAGTTTGAGGACGGGCGGCAATCAGCCCCAGCATTTT,CASSLRTGGNQPQHF
TRBV28,TRBJ2-1,medium-sized,.,TGTGCCAGCAGTTGGGACACCTTAACGAATATTCAGTTCTTC,CASSWDTLTNIQFF
TRBV29-1,TRBJ2-1,many,TRBD1,TGCAGCGCCACCGGGACAGGCGGTGAGCAGTTCTTC,CSATGTGGEQFF
TRBV2,TRBJ2-3,few,TRBD2,TGTGCCAGCAAGGGGCTAGCGGGTATTACAGATACGCAGTATTTT,CASKGLAGITDTQYF
TRBV3-1,TRBJ1-5,.,.,TGTGCCAGCAGCCAAAATAGGGATCAGCCCCAGCATTTT,CASSQNRDQPQHF
TRBV12-3/TRBV12-4,TRBJ2-5,many,TRBD1,TGTGCCAGCAGTTTTGGACAGGGGAATTGGGAGACCCAGTACTTC,CASSFGQGNWETQYF
TRBV5-8,TRBJ2-3,many,TRBD1,TGTGCCAGCAGCGACAGGGGCGTAAGCACAGATACGCAGTATTTT,CASSDRGVSTDTQYF
TRBV7-2,TRBJ2-2,many,TRBD1,TGTGCCAGCAGCCTGGACAGGGTTAACGGGGAGCTGTTTTTT,CASSLDRVNGELFF
TRBV5-1,TRBJ1-1,.,TRBD1,TGCGCCAGCAGACCAGGACAGGGCCTGGATGAAGCTTTCTTT,CASRPGQGLDEAFF
TRBV5-4,TRBJ2-1,once,TRBD2,TGTGCCAGCAGCTTGGGCGGGGGAAGCTCCTACAATGAGCAGTTCTTC,CASSLGGGSSYNEQFF
TRBV2,TRBJ1-3,many,TRBD1,TGTGCCAGCAGTCCCGGACAGGGCCGTGGAAACACCATATATTTT,CASSPGQGRGNTIYF
TRBV6-1,TRBJ2-3,many,.,TGTGCCAGCAGAGGGATCTCAGATACGCAGTATTTT,CASRGISDTQYF
TRBV28,TRBJ2-3,.,.,TGTGCCAGCAGTTTAGCCAACGGGTTTAGGGGCACAGATACGCAGTATTTT,CASSLANGFRGTDTQYF
TRBV2,TRBJ2-5,many,.,TGTGCCAGCCAGCCCGTTCGGGCGGGGGAGACCCAGTACTTC,CASQPVRAGETQYF
TRBV5-3,TRBJ2-1,.,.,TGTGCCAGAAGCTTGGTCACTCCCGGGTTGGGGGAGCAGTTCTTC,CARSLVTPGLGEQFF
TRBV4-3,TRBJ2-1,.,TRBD2,TGCGCCAGCAGCCAAGACAGCGGGAGCTCCTACAATGAGCAGTTCTTC,CASSQDSGSSYNEQFF
TRBV5-1,TRBJ2-1,many,TRBD2,TGCGCCAGCAGCCGGACTAGCGAGGGTCTACAGAATGAGCAGTTCTTC,CASSRTSEGLQNEQFF
TRBV2,TRBJ2-7,.,.,TGTGCCAGCAGTCCAGTGGGGGCGGGAGCTGTAGAGCAGTACTTC,CASSPVGAGAVEQYF
TRBV18,TRBJ1-6,few,.,TGTGCCAGCTCATCGACCCCTCGGGGTAGGGCAGATTCACCCCTCCACTTT,CASSSTPRGRADSPLHF
TRBV28,TRBJ1-6,many,.,TGTGCCAGCAGTTTGAATGCAGGGGCGCATTCACCCCTCCACTTT,CASSLNAGAHSPLHF
TRBV28,TRBJ2-7,.,.,TGTGCCAGCAGAGAACAAGGAATCGACGAGCAGTACTTC,CASREQGIDEQYF
TRBV6-1,TRBJ2-1,.,TRBD2,TGTGCCAGCAGAGGCCGTAGCGGGGGGTCGCAGAATGAGCAGTTCTTC,CASRGRSGGSQNEQFF
TRBV12-5,TRBJ1-5,many,.,TGTGCTAGTGGTAGGACACCCGGCGGGCCCCAGCATTTT,CASGRTPGGPQHF
TRBV19,TRBJ2-7,many,TRBD1,TGTGCCAGTAGTCCAGGGACAGCGAACTACGAGCAGTACTTC,CASSPGTANYEQYF
TRBV27,TRBJ1-5,.,.,TGTGCCAGCAGTTTGAGGTTTGCGGGGGTAGGCGGTCAGCCCCAGCATTTT,CASSLRFAGVGGQPQHF
TRBV7-2,TRBJ2-2,many,.,TGTGCCAGCGGGGAGGCGCGGATTAACACCGGGGAGCTGTTTTTT,CASGEARINTGELFF
TRBV27,TRBJ2-3,many,TRBD2,TGTGCCAGCAGTGCCCAGCGGGGTACGCAGTATTTT,CASSAQRGTQYF
TRBV7-9,TRBJ2-1,many,.,TGTGCCAGCAGCTCAGGGAGCTTGAGGGGCGATGAGCAGTTCTTC,CASSSGSLRGDEQFF
TRBV18,TRBJ2-4,many,TRBD1,TGTGCCAGCTCACCGTCGGGACAGACGAAAAACATTCAGTACTTC,CASSPSGQTKNIQYF
TRBV5-6,TRBJ2-1,many,TRBD1,TGTGCCAGCAGCTTGATCAGGGGGCAAGCTGATGAGCAGTTCTTC,CASSLIRGQADEQFF
TRBV11-2,TRBJ2-1,many,TRBD2,TGTGCCAGCAGCGTTAGCGGGGGGGCCCATGAGCAGTTCTTC,CASSVSGGAHEQFF
TRBV7-9,TRBJ1-5,many,TRBD1,TGTGCCAGCAGCTTAGGAGGGACAGGGGTACCCAATCAGCCCCAGCATTTT,CASSLGGTGVPNQPQHF
TRBV12-3/TRBV12-4,TRBJ1-2,few,TRBD1,TGTGCCAGCAGTTCCATAGGACAGGTCCCCCTCTTC,CASSSIGQVPLF
TRBV19,TRBJ2-7,.,.,TGTGCCAGTAGCCAAGGAGTCTGGGGGAGCGAGCAGTACTTC,CASSQGVWGSEQYF
TRBV25-1,TRBJ2-2,many,TRBD1,TGTGCCAGCAGGGGACAGGGGGGGTTCACCGGGGAGCTGTTTTTT,CASRGQGGFTGELFF
TRBV5-1,TRBJ2-7,few,.,TGCGCCAGCAGCTTGGGGGCGGAAGGGATTAACGAGCAGTACTTC,CASSLGAEGINEQYF
TRBV12-3/TRBV12-4,TRBJ1-6,many,.,TGTGCCAGCAGTTTGGGCAATAATTCACCCCTCCACTTT,CASSLGNNSPLHF
TRBV5-1,TRBJ2-3,many,TRBD1,TGTGCCAGCAGCTTAGGGGGCGATACGCAGTATTTT,CASSLGGDTQYF
TRBV6-6,TRBJ1-2,few,TRBD1,TGTGCCAGCAGGAGTACCGGGACAGCCGATAGTAGCTATGGCTACACCTTC,CASRSTGTADSSYGYTF
TRBV7-9,TRBJ2-1,many,.,TGTGCCAGCAGCCCCAGCGGAGCCTCCTACAATGAGCAGTTCTTC,CASSPSGASYNEQFF
TRBV29-1,TRBJ2-1,many,TRBD1,TGCAGCGTTGAAGATGGGTCCGGGACAGTGAACAATGAGCAGTTCTTC,CSVEDGSGTVNNEQFF
TRBV28,TRBJ2-7,many,TRBD2,TGTGCCAGCAGGGCGGGGGGCCTCTACGAGCAGTACTTC,CASRAGGLYEQYF
TRBV29-1,TRBJ1-1,once,.,TGCAGCGTTGAAGATGGGGGGAACACTGAAGCTTTCTTT,CSVEDGGNTEAFF
TRBV28,TRBJ1-5,many,TRBD1,TGTGCCAGCAATTTCTACAGGGGCAGCAATCAGCCCCAGCATTTT,CASNFYRGSNQPQHF
TRBV18,TRBJ2-2,.,.,.,CASSPYPGDPSSTGELFFF
TRBV9,TRBJ2-3,many,TRBD2,TGTGCCAGCAGCTCCGGGACTAGCAGATCCACAGATACGCAGTATTTT,CASSSGTSRSTDTQYF
TRBV29-1,TRBJ2-4,many,TRBD1,TGCAGCGTCGGCACAGGGGCGGAGAGCATTCAGTACTTC,CSVGTGAESIQYF
TRBV2,TRBJ2-1,many,TRBD2,TGTGCCAGCAGTGTTCGGACTAGCTCGGCGGGGAATGAGCAGTTCTTC,CASSVRTSSAGNEQFF
TRBV20-1,TRBJ1-6,many,.,TGCAGTGCTAGAGATGGCACTGAAACCTATAATTCACCCCTCCACTTT,CSARDGTETYNSPLHF
TRBV27,TRBJ2-7,.,.,TGTGCCAGCAGTTTGTTCGAGCAGTACTACGAGCAGTACTTC,CASSLFEQYYEQYF
TRBV14,TRBJ2-7,many,TRBD2,TGTGCCAGCAGCCAAGAAAATTGGGCGGGAGAGAACTACGAGCAGTACTTC,CASSQENWAGENYEQYF
TRBV14,TRBJ2-5,many,TRBD2,TGTGCCAGCAGCCCTCGTTCGGGACTAGCGGGAGTCAGCGGGACCCAGTACTTC,CASSPRSGLAGVSGTQYF
TRBV20-1,TRBJ2-4,.,TRBD2,TGCAGTGCTGGACTAGCGGGAGACGGCAAAAACATTCAGTACTTC,CSAGLAGDGKNIQYF
TRBV28,TRBJ1-2,many,.,TGTGCCAGCAGTATCAGACAATTCTATGGCTACACCTTC,CASSIRQFYGYTF
TRBV7-9,TRBJ2-3,many,.,TGTGCCAGCGCCCCCCTTCCAGATACGCAGTATTTT,CASAPLPDTQYF